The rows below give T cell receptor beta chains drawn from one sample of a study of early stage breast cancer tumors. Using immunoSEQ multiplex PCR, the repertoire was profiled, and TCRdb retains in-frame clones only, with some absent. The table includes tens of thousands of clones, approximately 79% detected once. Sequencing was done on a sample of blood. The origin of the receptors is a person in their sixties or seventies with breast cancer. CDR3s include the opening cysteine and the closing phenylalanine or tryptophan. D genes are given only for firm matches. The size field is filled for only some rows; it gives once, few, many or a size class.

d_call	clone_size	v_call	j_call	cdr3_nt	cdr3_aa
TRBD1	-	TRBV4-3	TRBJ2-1	TGCGCCAGCAGCCATTTGACCGGGACAGGGACACACAATGAGCAGTTCTTC	CASSHLTGTGTHNEQFF
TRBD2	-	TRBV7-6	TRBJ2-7	TGTGCCAGCCCCGTCCGAGGCGGGAGTCTCGACGAGCAGTACTTC	CASPVRGGSLDEQYF
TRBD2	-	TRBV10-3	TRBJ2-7	TGTGCCATCAGTGGCGCGGGGAGCGGGGGGGCCTTCGAGCAGTACTTC	CAISGAGSGGAFEQYF
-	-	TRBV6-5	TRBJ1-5	TGTGCCAGCAGTCGAAGGTGGAATCAGCCCCAGCATTTT	CASSRRWNQPQHF
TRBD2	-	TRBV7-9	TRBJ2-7	TGTGCCAGCAGCTTTAGCGGGGGATCCTACGAGCAGTACTTC	CASSFSGGSYEQYF
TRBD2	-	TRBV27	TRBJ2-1	TGTGCCAGCAGCCGGGGACTAGCGGGCAATGAGCAGTTCTTC	CASSRGLAGNEQFF
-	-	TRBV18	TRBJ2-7	TGTGCCAGCTCACCGGGCAGGGCAAACTACGAGCAGTACTTC	CASSPGRANYEQYF
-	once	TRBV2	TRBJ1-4	TGTGCCAGCCACCGGGAGCTAAATGAAAAACTGTTTTTT	CASHRELNEKLFF
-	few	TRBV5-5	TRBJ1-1	TGTGCCAGCAGCTATGTGGCAGACACTGAAGCTTTCTTT	CASSYVADTEAFF
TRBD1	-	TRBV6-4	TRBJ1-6	TGTGCCAGCAGCGGACAGGGATCCTCCTATAATTCACCCCTCCACTTT	CASSGQGSSYNSPLHF